These 25 T cell receptor beta chains were all obtained from the same sample, sequenced in a study of technical replicates of blood from a handful of donors. Using immunoSEQ multiplex PCR, the repertoire was profiled, and TCRdb retains in-frame clones only, with some absent. The repertoire holds about 62,000 clones, with 95% to 98% as singletons. Sequencing used T cells isolated from PBMCs. Every receptor here comes from a human donor in good health.

The gene calls are TRBV5-5 and TRBJ2-5; no firm D call. The ends were cut back, 2 bases at V and 5 bases at J, with 4 bases in the middle. Germline CDR1 reads SGHKS; CDR2 reads YYEKEE (reference sequence). The CDR3 contains 11 residues. As DNA, the CDR3 is TGTGCCAGCAGCTTTTCGGAGACCCAGTACTTC. Residues: CASSFSETQYF.

The rearrangement uses TRBV28 and TRBJ1-2; 7 nucleotides line up with TRBD1. The CDR3 has 13 amino acids. The germline V gene has CDR1 MDHEN and CDR2 SYDVKM. The J segment lost 4 bases and the V segment lost 6 bases, leaving 5 bases of the junction unmatched. CDR3 in DNA: TGTGCCAGCAGAACAGGGGTCGGCTATGGCTACACCTTC. Encoded protein: CASRTGVGYGYTF.

This chain links TRBV6-5 with TRBJ1-1, with D perhaps matching TRBD1 (6 bases). Germline V gene sequence: CDR1 MNHEY, CDR2 SVGAGI. The V end was cut by 7 bases, the J end by 2 bases, with 11 bases between. There are 13 residues in the CDR3. The CDR3 region is CASKDRRNTEAFF. DNA of the CDR3: TGTGCCAGCAAAGACAGGCGCAACACTGAAGCTTTCTTT.

This chain uses TRBV12-5 with TRBJ1-5, with TRBD1 matching over 7 bases. Per germline, CDR1 LGHNT and CDR2 FRNRAP. With V trimmed by 7 bases and J by 0 bases, 6 bases remained unmatched. The CDR3 spans 15 residues. The CDR3 is CASVGQDYSNQPQHF. The CDR3 DNA follows: TGTGCTAGTGTAGGACAGGACTATAGCAATCAGCCCCAGCATTTT.

V gene TRBV14 combines with J gene TRBJ1-6, with 7 bases matching TRBD1. CDR1 is SGHDN and CDR2 is FVKESK in the germline V gene. Trimming cost V 4 bases and J 7 bases; bases outside gene matches: 7. The CDR3 contains 15 residues. DNA of the CDR3: TGTGCCAGCAGCCCCTGGGACAGTCACAATTCACCCCTCCACTTT. This codes for CASSPWDSHNSPLHF.

J is TRBJ1-2 and V is TRBV6-5; D remains ambiguous. Germline V gene sequence: CDR1 MNHEY, CDR2 SVGAGI. The length of the CDR3 is 13 residues. V dropped 2 bases and J dropped 4 bases, with 8 bases sitting between them. This CDR3 reads CASSYAGSYGYTF. The CDR3 DNA sequence: TGTGCCAGCAGTTACGCAGGAAGCTATGGCTACACCTTC.

CDR3 protein: CASSHKQGEGGYTF. CDR3 DNA sequence: TGCGCCAGCAGCCATAAACAGGGGGAAGGTGGCTACACCTTC. The J gene is TRBJ1-2, the V gene TRBV4-1; 8 bases match TRBD1. Germline CDR1 and CDR2: MGHRA and YSYEKL. The junction had 7 bases not matched to a gene; V was cut back by 3 bases and J by 7 bases. The CDR3 totals 14 residues.

The chain uses TRBV10-1 and TRBJ2-7; 8 bases agree with TRBD1. This CDR3 is built from 15 residues. Germline V gene data show CDR1 as WNHNN and CDR2 as SYGVQD (reference sequence). J was trimmed by 3 bases and V by 6 bases; bases with no gene match: 10. The CDR3 bases are TGCGCCAGCAGGGCCGGGACAGGAGACGGCTACGAGCAGTACTTC. Translated: CASRAGTGDGYEQYF.

The chain uses TRBV7-9 and TRBJ1-2; perhaps TRBD1 as D (5 bases). Germline lookup yields CDR1 SEHNR and CDR2 FQNEAQ (reference sequence). There are 15 residues in the CDR3. Trimming took off 1 base at V and 6 bases at J, with 15 bases between the two ends. CDR3 coding DNA: TGTGCCAGCAGCTTAGAGCCAGGGAGGGGACATGGCTACACCTTC. Translating it yields CASSLEPGRGHGYTF.

The chain uses TRBV14 and TRBJ1-6, with 9 bases that match TRBD1. From germline, CDR1 is SGHDN and CDR2 FVKESK. After removal of 4 bases from V and 5 bases from J, the junction contained 15 bases not matched to a gene. The CDR3 totals 19 residues. The CDR3 reads CASSPCPRTGALHNSPLHF. The CDR3, as DNA: TGTGCCAGCAGCCCTTGTCCGAGGACAGGGGCACTCCATAATTCACCCCTCCACTTT.

This chain joins TRBV27 and TRBJ2-7; 7 nucleotides match TRBD2. Losses at the gene ends were 8 bases for V and 0 bases for J; bases not matched to a gene: 7. Germline CDR1 MNHEY, CDR2 SMNVEV (reference sequence). This CDR3 contains 14 residues. CDR3 amino acids: CASRRGVDSYEQYF. Written as DNA, the CDR3 is TGTGCCAGCCGACGGGGGGTTGACTCCTACGAGCAGTACTTC.

The chain couples TRBV7-9 to TRBJ1-1; 7 bases line up with TRBD1. CDR1 and CDR2 from the germline V gene are SEHNR and FQNEAQ (reference sequence). There are 15 residues in the CDR3. Trimming cost V 2 bases and J 3 bases; bases outside gene matches: 6. CDR3 residues: CASSLLDREHTEAFF. For the CDR3, the DNA is TGTGCCAGCAGCTTACTAGACAGGGAGCACACTGAAGCTTTCTTT. Full variable domain (outside the CDR3, taken from reference TRBV7-9 and TRBJ1-1): DTGVSQNPRHKITKRGQNVTFRCDPISEHNRLYWYRQTLGQGPEFLTYFQNEAQLEKSRLLSDRFSAERPKGSFSTLEIQRTEQGDSAMYLCASSLLDREHTEAFFGQGTRLTVV.

This rearrangement joins TRBV10-2 to TRBJ2-7; 11 bases map to TRBD2. The CDR3 has 13 amino acids. V lost 9 bases and J lost 6; bases outside the gene matches: 7. Germline V CDR1 and CDR2: WSHSY, SAAADI. As DNA, the CDR3 is TGCGCCAGTCATAGCGGGAGGGCTTCCGAGCAGTACTTC. Translated, it gives CASHSGRASEQYF.

The CDR3 loop reads CASSLSGNEQFF. The DNA for the CDR3 is TGTGCCAGCAGCTTGTCGGGGAATGAGCAGTTCTTC. This chain joins TRBV13 and TRBJ2-1; tentatively, D is TRBD2 (5 bases). Germline V gene lookup returns CDR1 PRHDT and CDR2 FYEKMQ (reference sequence). This CDR3 has 12 amino acids. Trimming pared 3 bases from V and 7 bases from J, leaving 7 bases between.

The J gene is TRBJ2-1, the V gene TRBV6-1; D is possibly TRBD1 (5 bases). V shed 7 bases and J shed 2 bases, with 9 bases lying between them. The CDR3 extends over 13 amino acids. The germline V gene has CDR1 MNHNS and CDR2 SASEGT. The CDR3 nucleotides are TGTGCCAGCATCGACAGAGCCTACAATGAGCAGTTCTTC. Translating it yields CASIDRAYNEQFF.

The chain carries TRBV5-4 and TRBJ1-1; D ambiguous. V lost 2 bases, J lost 0 bases, and 8 bases lay in between. This CDR3 comprises 14 residues. In germline, CDR1 is SGHNT, CDR2 YYREEE (reference sequence). The CDR3 loop reads CASSLIDMNTEAFF. DNA for the CDR3: TGTGCCAGCAGCTTAATTGACATGAACACTGAAGCTTTCTTT. The variable domain in full, completed from reference TRBV5-4 and TRBJ1-1, reads ETGVTQSPTHLIKTRGQQVTLRCSSQSGHNTVSWYQQALGQGPQFIFQYYREEENGRGNFPPRFSGLQFPNYSSELNVNALELDDSALYLCASSLIDMNTEAFFGQGTRLTVV.

The V and J genes are TRBV29-1 and TRBJ2-7; D unresolved. CDR1 and CDR2 from the germline V gene are SQVTM and ANQGSEA. There are 16 residues in the CDR3. V was clipped by 2 bases and J by 0 bases, with 17 bases between them. The CDR3 loop is CSVEFVGDRSSYEQYF. The CDR3 nucleotides are TGCAGCGTTGAATTCGTAGGCGATAGGAGCTCCTACGAGCAGTACTTC.

The rearrangement joins TRBV5-1 to TRBJ2-2; no clear D gene. Trimming cost V 1 base and J 8 bases, with 12 bases left between them. The CDR3 runs to 14 residues. Germline CDR1 and CDR2: SGHRS and YFSETQ. CDR3: CASSLQLVAGELFF. CDR3 sequence (DNA): TGCGCCAGCAGCTTGCAACTGGTAGCAGGGGAGCTGTTTTTT.

The chain employs TRBV5-4 and TRBJ1-1; 7 nucleotides line up with TRBD1. The CDR3 has 15 residues. Trimming removed 1 base from V and 7 bases from J; junction bases left unmatched: 10. Germline values: CDR1 SGHNT, CDR2 YYREEE (reference sequence). CDR3 sequence: CASSLKGRGVDEAFF. The CDR3 DNA reads as TGTGCCAGCAGCTTGAAGGGCAGGGGGGTGGATGAAGCTTTCTTT. Drawing the rest from reference TRBV5-4 and TRBJ1-1, the complete variable domain is ETGVTQSPTHLIKTRGQQVTLRCSSQSGHNTVSWYQQALGQGPQFIFQYYREEENGRGNFPPRFSGLQFPNYSSELNVNALELDDSALYLCASSLKGRGVDEAFFGQGTRLTVV.

The genes are TRBV6-1 and TRBJ1-5, with a weak D call TRBD1 (6 bases). CDR1 and CDR2 from the germline V gene are MNHNS and SASEGT. Trimming took off 5 bases at V and 4 bases at J, with 9 bases between the two ends. CDR3 length: 13 amino acids. In DNA form, the CDR3 reads TGTGCCAGCAGTAGGCAGGGGAATCAGCCCCAGCATTTT. It yields the protein CASSRQGNQPQHF.

The V gene is TRBV7-8, the J gene TRBJ2-5, with D perhaps matching TRBD1 (6 bases). CDR3 length equals 16 residues. Trimming took off 5 bases at V and 3 bases at J, with 19 bases between the two ends. The germline V gene encodes CDR1 SGHVS and CDR2 FQNEAQ. CDR3 region: CASSPSDRVGEETQYF. CDR3 nucleotide sequence: TGTGCCAGCAGCCCGTCGGACAGAGTGGGGGAAGAGACCCAGTACTTC. The whole variable domain, filled in from reference TRBV7-8 and TRBJ2-5, reads GAGVSQSPRYKVAKRGQDVALRCDPISGHVSLFWYQQALGQGPEFLTYFQNEAQLDKSGLPSDRFFAERPEGSVSTLKIQRTQQEDSAVYLCASSPSDRVGEETQYFGPGTRLLVL.

Written as DNA, the CDR3 is TGTGCCAGCAGACCAGGACAGGGTCCCACCGGGGAGCTGTTTTTT. Residues: CASRPGQGPTGELFF. The gene calls are TRBV27 and TRBJ2-2, with TRBD1 matching over 8 bases. This CDR3 contains 15 residues. CDR1 is MNHEY, CDR2 SMNVEV, per germline (reference sequence). V shed 6 bases, J shed 4 bases, and the junction held 7 bases outside the gene matches.

The chain couples TRBV6-5 to TRBJ2-1, with D possibly being TRBD2 (5 bases). V was pared by 0 bases and J by 6 bases, with 6 bases between. This CDR3 spans 13 amino acids. Germline V gene lookup returns CDR1 MNHEY and CDR2 SVGAGI. DNA for the CDR3: TGTGCCAGCAGTTACTCGACTACCAATGAGCAGTTCTTC. Translated, it gives CASSYSTTNEQFF.

V and J are TRBV11-2 and TRBJ1-1; tentative D call: TRBD1 (5 bases). Trimming pared 1 base from V and 9 bases from J, leaving 18 bases between. In germline, CDR1 is SGHAT, CDR2 FQNNGV. The CDR3 extends over 15 amino acids. CDR3 protein: CASSLAGGGIPKAFF. Written as DNA, the CDR3 is TGTGCCAGCAGCTTAGCGGGCGGGGGGATACCCAAAGCTTTCTTT.

CDR3 loop: CASSPSPDRSSYEQYF. The CDR3 nucleotides are TGCGCCAGCAGCCCCTCCCCAGACAGGAGCTCCTACGAGCAGTACTTC. The V call is TRBV4-1, the J call TRBJ2-7, with D possibly being TRBD1 (6 bases). CDR1 and CDR2 from the germline V gene are MGHRA and YSYEKL. The CDR3 has 16 amino acids. Trimming took 4 bases from V and 0 from J, leaving 16 bases between them.